The 20 T cell receptor beta chains below all came from one sample that was sequenced in a study of vaccination and CD4 T cells after COVID-19. For these receptors, no antigen is known. At the Johns Hopkins FTIC core, DNA taken from cultured CD4+ T cells was sequenced by way of the Oncomine TCR Beta short-read assay. TCRdb used MiXCR to reprocess the PCR reads, holding one entry per CDR3 protein. This sample carries over 20,000 distinct CDR3 sequences, approximately 48% of them seen once, and the ten largest clones take approximately 5.8%. This sample's treatment: roughly 10-day PBMC culture with coronavirus spike peptide pools or control peptides (ViraFEST assay). Sequenced sample: CD4+ T cells from blood, cultured in vitro. These receptors were taken from a human donor who had recovered from COVID-19.

The chain couples TRBV6-1 to TRBJ2-5; D call uncertain. V was shortened by 8 bases and J by 4 bases, with 14 bases between the two germline ends. CDR1 and CDR2 (germline): MNHNS, SASEGT. The CDR3 extends over 13 amino acids. The CDR3 coding sequence is TGTGCCAGCGTCAGAAGAGGCGCAGAGACCCAGTACTTC. This translates into CASVRRGAETQYF.

The V gene is TRBV6-1, the J gene TRBJ1-2; D not certain. Trimming removed 6 bases at V and 7 bases at J, with 6 bases between. The germline gives CDR1 MNHNS, CDR2 SASEGT. The length of the CDR3 is 10 residues. In DNA form, the CDR3 reads TGTGCCAGCAGCGAGGTTGGCTACACCTTC. Its protein product is CASSEVGYTF.

The table lists this clonotype with a count of one. The genes are TRBV6-1 and TRBJ2-7; TRBD2 matches at 12 bases. This CDR3 comprises 18 residues. Germline values: CDR1 MNHNS, CDR2 SASEGT. J lost 4 bases, V lost 0 bases, and 10 bases had no gene match. CDR3 region: CASSEALLAGGRGYEQYF. Here the CDR3 DNA reads TGTGCCAGCAGTGAAGCGCTTCTAGCGGGAGGGCGAGGTTACGAGCAGTACTTC.

CDR3 sequence: CSARRTAEDTQYF. The CDR3 coding sequence is TGCAGTGCTAGGAGGACAGCCGAAGATACGCAGTATTTT. The rearrangement links TRBV20-1 to TRBJ2-3; perhaps TRBD1 as D (6 bases). The CDR3 extends over 13 amino acids. V was trimmed by 3 bases and J by 5 bases, leaving 12 bases between them. Germline CDR1 and CDR2: DFQATT and SNEGSKA (reference sequence).

On this clonotype: The junction differs from germline at one of its ends, possibly a read error. The chain joins TRBV20-1 to TRBJ1-6; D remains ambiguous. The CDR3 consists of 16 residues. CDR1 is DFQATT, CDR2 SNEGSKA, per germline (reference sequence). The DNA for the CDR3 is TGCAGTGCTAGGACCCGGGTTGGGTCCTACAATTCACCCCTCCACTTT. Protein sequence: CSARTRVGSYNSPLHF.

The chain recombines TRBV11-2 with TRBJ1-1; 8 nucleotides line up with TRBD1. The CDR3 sequence is 13 residues long. Trimming took 0 bases from V and 11 from J; bases not matched to a gene: 5. Germline lookup yields CDR1 SGHAT and CDR2 FQNNGV. The CDR3 loop is CASSLDIGTGAFF. CDR3 DNA: TGTGCCAGCAGCTTAGATATCGGGACAGGTGCTTTCTTT.

This clonotype came up a few times. The J gene is TRBJ1-3, the V gene TRBV7-8; D gene uncertain. The CDR3 has 13 amino acids. Germline CDR1 reads SGHVS; CDR2 reads FQNEAQ. V lost 5 bases and J 0 bases, leaving 5 bases between the germline ends. The CDR3 region has the DNA TGTGCCAGCAGCACGGACTCTGGAAACACCATATATTTT. Residues: CASSTDSGNTIYF.

The rearrangement links TRBV11-2 to TRBJ2-4; D remains ambiguous. V was trimmed by 4 bases and J by 0 bases, leaving 7 bases between them. Germline V gene lookup returns CDR1 SGHAT and CDR2 FQNNGV. This CDR3 is 14 amino acids long. DNA of the CDR3: TGTGCCAGCAGCTCGCGGTTAGCCAAAAACATTCAGTACTTC. Encoded protein: CASSSRLAKNIQYF.

V gene TRBV10-1 combines with J gene TRBJ2-1; 7 bases match TRBD2. J lost 7 bases, V lost 8 bases, and 14 bases had no gene match. The CDR3 has 15 amino acids. Germline V gene lookup returns CDR1 WNHNN and CDR2 SYGVQD (reference sequence). CDR3 residues: CASGRSGTSRNEQFF. In DNA, the CDR3 is TGCGCCAGCGGAAGAAGCGGGACCTCTCGGAATGAGCAGTTCTTC.

This chain connects TRBV20-1 to TRBJ2-3; perhaps TRBD2 as D (5 bases). CDR3 size: 14 residues. The V gene lost 5 bases and the J gene lost 1 base, with 13 bases spanning the gap. Germline assignment: CDR1 DFQATT and CDR2 SNEGSKA (reference sequence). In DNA form, the CDR3 reads TGCAGTGCTGGGGAGAGCGGACGCACAGATACGCAGTATTTT. Protein sequence: CSAGESGRTDTQYF.

The chain uses TRBV11-2 and TRBJ2-7; 8 nucleotides line up with TRBD2. The V and J ends lost 4 bases and 4 bases, in that order; junction bases with no gene match: 6. This CDR3 has 14 residues. Germline V gives CDR1 SGHAT, CDR2 FQNNGV. CDR3 nucleotides: TGTGCCAGCAGCTCCGGGACTAGGACTTACGAGCAGTACTTC. Translating gives CASSSGTRTYEQYF.

The chain employs TRBV2 and TRBJ1-4; 8 bases line up with TRBD1. CDR3 length equals 15 residues. J was trimmed by 6 bases and V by 2 bases; bases with no gene match: 5. Germline V CDR1 and CDR2: SNHLY, FYNNEI. CDR3 nucleotides: TGTGCCAGCAGTGAAATGGGACAGGCCGATGAAAAACTGTTTTTT. Translating it yields CASSEMGQADEKLFF. The entire variable domain, with the rest obtained from reference TRBV2 and TRBJ1-4, is as follows: EPEVTQTPSHQVTQMGQEVILRCVPISNHLYFYWYRQILGQKVEFLVSFYNNEISEKSEIFDDQFSVERPDGSNFTLKIRSTKLEDSAMYFCASSEMGQADEKLFFGSGTQLSVL.

V usage is TRBV7-9 and J usage is TRBJ1-2, with a possible D match to TRBD1 (6 bases). V lost 3 bases and J lost 1, with 12 bases in between. Per germline, CDR1 SEHNR and CDR2 FQNEAQ (reference sequence). CDR3 length: 15 amino acids. CDR3 nucleotide sequence: TGTGCCAGCAGCTTTGGGCAGGGGTTTAACTATGGCTACACCTTC. This gives the protein CASSFGQGFNYGYTF.

This clonotype was recorded a few times. The chain joins TRBV6-5 to TRBJ1-5; 7 positions agree with TRBD1. CDR3 length: 15 residues. The V and J ends lost 4 bases and 3 bases, in that order; junction bases with no gene match: 6. Germline CDR1 and CDR2: MNHEY and SVGAGI. As DNA, the CDR3 is TGTGCCAGCAGTTTCAGGGGGAGGGTCAATCAGCCCCAGCATTTT. Translating it yields CASSFRGRVNQPQHF.

This clonotype was seen a handful of times. The chain joins TRBV12-3 or TRBV12-4 to TRBJ2-5; 7 bases are a match to TRBD2. Trimming at V came to 5 bases and at J to 5 bases, leaving 11 bases not matched to a gene. CDR3 size: 15 residues. The CDR3 coding sequence is TGTGCCAGCAGTCCTCGGACGGGGGGATTGGAGACCCAGTACTTC. This translates into CASSPRTGGLETQYF.

V is TRBV29-1 and J is TRBJ1-1, with TRBD1 matching over 11 bases. Per the germline V gene, CDR1 is SQVTM and CDR2 is ANQGSEA. The V gene end was trimmed by 7 bases and the J gene end by 7 bases; junction bases not matched to a gene: 8. This CDR3 region has 13 residues. CDR3 in DNA: TGCAGCGCGACGGGACAGGGGGATGGTGAAGCTTTCTTT. Translating it yields CSATGQGDGEAFF. Full variable domain (remainder filled in from reference TRBV29-1 and TRBJ1-1): SAVISQKPSRDICQRGTSLTIQCQVDSQVTMMFWYRQQPGQSLTLIATANQGSEATYESGFVIDKFPISRPNLTFSTLTVSNMSPEDSSIYLCSATGQGDGEAFFGQGTRLTVV.

This chain links TRBV6-2 or TRBV6-3 with TRBJ2-1; D is unresolved. V was trimmed by 2 bases and J by 11 bases, leaving 7 bases between them. There are 11 residues in the CDR3. Germline values: CDR1 MNHEY, CDR2 SVGEGT. The CDR3 DNA reads as TGTGCCAGCAGTTACGTGGGAAAGCAGTTCTTC. Residues: CASSYVGKQFF.

The chain is built from TRBV11-3 and TRBJ2-2, with TRBD1 matching 8 bases. From germline, CDR1 is SGHNT and CDR2 YENEEA. V lost 3 bases, J lost 1 base, and 10 bases stayed unmatched. The CDR3 is 18 amino acids. The CDR3 DNA is TGTGCCAGCAGCTTCCAGGCCCACGGACAGGGGAACACCGGGGAGCTGTTTTTT. This gives the protein CASSFQAHGQGNTGELFF.

This chain joins TRBV19 and TRBJ1-5, with 9 bases identical to TRBD1. This CDR3 has 15 amino acids. Looked up from germline, CDR1 is LNHDA and CDR2 is SQIVND (reference sequence). Trimming took 6 bases from V and 3 from J; bases not matched to a gene: 6. The CDR3 DNA sequence: TGTGCCAGTAGCGGGAGACAGGGGGTCAATCAGCCCCAGCATTTT. Translated, it gives CASSGRQGVNQPQHF.

This chain uses TRBV12-3 or TRBV12-4 with TRBJ1-2, with TRBD1 matching 10 bases. This CDR3 spans 14 amino acids. The V segment lost 5 bases and the J segment 2 bases; nucleotides outside the gene matches: 2. CDR3 in amino acids: CASSAGQGNYGYTF. Written as DNA, the CDR3 is TGTGCCAGCAGTGCGGGACAGGGGAACTATGGCTACACCTTC.